A single sample gave rise to the 17 T cell receptor beta chains below, sequenced in a study of tumor-infiltrating lymphocytes in oesophageal squamous cell carcinoma. TCRdb reanalysed the PCR reads using MiXCR and keeps one entry per CDR3 protein. The top ten clones hold less than 45% of a sample with over 20,000 distinct CDR3 sequences, 35% to 40% of them seen once. Sequencing was performed on esophageal tumor tissue. The source of these receptors is a male donor with esophageal squamous cell carcinoma.

In its sample, this clonotype was seen a few times. The chain uses TRBV29-1 and TRBJ1-4; perhaps TRBD1 as D (5 bases). V lost 5 bases and J 0 bases, leaving 16 bases between the germline ends. CDR1 is SQVTM, CDR2 ANQGSEA, per germline. CDR3 length equals 16 residues. The CDR3 DNA is TGCAGCGTTCGCCAGGGCTTGATCTCAACTAATGAAAAACTGTTTTTT. This encodes CSVRQGLISTNEKLFF.

This clonotype was detected ten times or more. A clone one base away is much larger, so this may be a read error. This chain joins TRBV11-2 and TRBJ2-5, with TRBD2 as a possible D gene (6 bases). Per germline, CDR1 SGHAT and CDR2 FQNNGV. CDR3 length: 12 amino acids. The germline V and J ends were trimmed by 5 bases and 11 bases, with 15 bases remaining between them. CDR3 sequence reads: CASSHTGDEQYF. The CDR3 coding sequence is TGTGCCAGCAGCCATACGGGGGATGAGCAGTACTTC.

The chain is built from TRBV12-5 and TRBJ2-3; TRBD2 matches at 11 bases. This CDR3 is 17 amino acids long. CDR1 is LGHNT, CDR2 FRNRAP, per germline. The J segment lost 1 base and the V segment lost 0 bases, leaving 3 bases of the junction unmatched. The CDR3 DNA reads as TGTGCTAGTGGTTTGGTTCTAGCGGGGGGCCGCACAGATACGCAGTATTTT. It codes for CASGLVLAGGRTDTQYF. The whole variable domain, remainder taken from reference TRBV12-5 and TRBJ2-3, is DARVTQTPRHKVTEMGQEVTMRCQPILGHNTVFWYRQTMMQGLELLAYFRNRAPLDDSGMPKDRFSAEMPDATLATLKIQPSEPRDSAVYFCASGLVLAGGRTDTQYFGPGTRLTVL.

A note on this clonotype: Its ends do not fully match the called genes, so a read error is possible. This chain connects TRBV28 to TRBJ1-2; D call uncertain. The CDR3 totals 8 residues. The germline V gene has CDR1 MDHEN and CDR2 SYDVKM. The CDR3 spells CASTVLAF. CDR3 DNA: TGTGCCAGCACCGTACTAGCCTTC.

In this sample, this clonotype turned up many times. The chain is built from TRBV6-6 and TRBJ2-1; D uncertain. Between the trimmed V and J ends, which lost 0 bases and 3 bases, there was a span of 9 bases. Germline lookup yields CDR1 MNHNY and CDR2 SVGAGI (reference sequence). The CDR3 extends over 15 amino acids. For the CDR3, the DNA is TGTGCCAGCAGTTACTCCGGTTTCGGCTACAATGAGCAGTTCTTC. It is translated as CASSYSGFGYNEQFF.

The chain uses TRBV7-2 and TRBJ2-3, with 11 bases identical to TRBD1. The CDR3 runs to 16 residues. Germline V gene lookup returns CDR1 SGHTA and CDR2 FQGNSA. The junction had 4 bases not matched to a gene; V was cut back by 1 base and J by 4 bases. CDR3 loop: CASSLEGQGGSDTQYF. Here the CDR3 DNA reads TGTGCCAGCAGCTTAGAGGGACAGGGGGGATCAGATACGCAGTATTTT.

This clonotype was observed at least ten times. This CDR3 is CASSGQGFNSPLHF. CDR3 sequence (DNA): TGTGCCAGCAGCGGACAGGGGTTTAATTCACCCCTCCACTTT. The rearrangement links TRBV7-9 to TRBJ1-6, with 9 positions matching TRBD1. The CDR3 sequence is 14 residues long. J lost 6 bases, V lost 5 bases, and 2 bases had no gene match. Germline lookup yields CDR1 SEHNR and CDR2 FQNEAQ (reference sequence).

This clonotype was found many times. V gene TRBV11-2 combines with J gene TRBJ2-5; tentative D call: TRBD1 (5 bases). The CDR3 runs 15 residues. V was pared by 1 base and J by 5 bases, with 14 bases between. Germline V gene data show CDR1 as SGHAT and CDR2 as FQNNGV. The CDR3 is CASSLVSQGWETQYF. The DNA of the CDR3 is TGTGCCAGCAGCTTAGTGTCGCAGGGATGGGAGACCCAGTACTTC.

This clonotype was found many times. This chain uses TRBV24-1 with TRBJ2-6; D not certain. Germline CDR1 reads KGHDR; CDR2 reads SFDVKD. The V gene lost 8 bases and the J gene lost 18 bases, with 7 bases spanning the gap. The CDR3 consists of 8 residues. CDR3 nucleotide sequence: TGTGCCACCAATACCGGGACTTTC. This gives the protein CATNTGTF.

This clonotype was detected a few times. Because the CDR3 is missing its conserved closing phenylalanine or tryptophan, this is likely a read error. The DNA is omitted, as the CDR3 cannot be located on it reliably, and the CDR3 follows TCRdb's listing. The J gene is TRBJ2-3, the V gene TRBV7-9; TRBD2 is the table's D call and was not checked against the DNA. Germline-derived CDR1 and CDR2 are SEHNR and FQNEAQ (reference sequence). The CDR3 has 15 residues if both end residues are counted. The CDR3 is CASSLMAQETQYFGP.

The CDR3 is CASSPGLAADNEQYF. The CDR3 DNA is TGTGCCAGCTCACCGGGACTAGCGGCAGACAATGAGCAGTACTTC. The chain employs TRBV18 and TRBJ2-5, with 11 bases lining up with TRBD2. Germline V lookup: CDR1 KGHSH, CDR2 LQKENI. This CDR3 is 15 amino acids long. Trimming cost V 3 bases and J 11 bases; bases outside gene matches: 11.

This clonotype was counted many times. This rearrangement joins TRBV6-1 to TRBJ1-5; 7 positions agree with TRBD1. V lost 4 bases, J lost 7 bases, and 10 bases stayed unmatched. This CDR3 has 15 residues. CDR1 and CDR2 (germline): MNHNS, SASEGT. The CDR3 DNA is TGTGCCAGCAGTGTATGGGACAGCGCAGGCCAGCCCCAGCATTTT. It specifies CASSVWDSAGQPQHF.

This clonotype was counted a few times. The rearrangement uses TRBV20-1 and TRBJ1-2; 7 nucleotides line up with TRBD1. CDR3 length: 13 amino acids. V lost 6 bases to trimming and J lost 4 bases; unmatched junction nucleotides: 8. Per the germline V gene, CDR1 is DFQATT and CDR2 is SNEGSKA (reference sequence). CDR3 region: CSAEGQETYGYTF. CDR3 bases: TGCAGTGCGGAAGGACAGGAGACCTATGGCTACACCTTC.

J is TRBJ2-7 and V is TRBV5-1, with 7 bases lining up with TRBD1. The J call could be wrong; TRBJ2-1 is a better fit for the DNA end. This CDR3 has 13 residues. Germline lookup yields CDR1 SGHRS and CDR2 YFSETQ. The CDR3 coding sequence is TGCGCCAGCAGCATGGGACAGTCCAATGAGCAGTTCTTC. As protein: CASSMGQSNEQFF.

There are many counts of this clonotype. V is TRBV6-6 and J is TRBJ1-5, with D perhaps matching TRBD1 (5 bases). Deletions cut 0 bases from V and 0 bases from J, with 9 bases between. CDR3 length: 16 amino acids. Per germline, CDR1 MNHNY and CDR2 SVGAGI (reference sequence). This CDR3 is CASSYSRGDSNQPQHF. The CDR3 nucleotides read TGTGCCAGCAGTTACTCGAGAGGGGATAGCAATCAGCCCCAGCATTTT.

V is TRBV12-3 or TRBV12-4 and J is TRBJ1-4; D possibly corresponds to TRBD1 (5 bases). The CDR3 contains 14 residues. V lost 6 bases and J lost 7, with 15 bases in between. DNA for the CDR3: TGTGCCAGCAGGCGCGGCAGGGATAGTGAAAAACTGTTTTTT. It specifies CASRRGRDSEKLFF.

The table lists this clonotype with a few counts. This chain connects TRBV7-6 to TRBJ2-1; 9 nucleotides align to TRBD2. The V gene end was trimmed by 1 base and the J gene end by 1 base; junction bases not matched to a gene: 14. Germline V lookup: CDR1 SGHVS, CDR2 FNYEAQ. CDR3 length: 20 amino acids. The CDR3 coding sequence is TGTGCCAGCAGCTTAGTACAAGGGACTAGCAGGGTAGTGTCCTACAATGAGCAGTTCTTC. Translating gives CASSLVQGTSRVVSYNEQFF.